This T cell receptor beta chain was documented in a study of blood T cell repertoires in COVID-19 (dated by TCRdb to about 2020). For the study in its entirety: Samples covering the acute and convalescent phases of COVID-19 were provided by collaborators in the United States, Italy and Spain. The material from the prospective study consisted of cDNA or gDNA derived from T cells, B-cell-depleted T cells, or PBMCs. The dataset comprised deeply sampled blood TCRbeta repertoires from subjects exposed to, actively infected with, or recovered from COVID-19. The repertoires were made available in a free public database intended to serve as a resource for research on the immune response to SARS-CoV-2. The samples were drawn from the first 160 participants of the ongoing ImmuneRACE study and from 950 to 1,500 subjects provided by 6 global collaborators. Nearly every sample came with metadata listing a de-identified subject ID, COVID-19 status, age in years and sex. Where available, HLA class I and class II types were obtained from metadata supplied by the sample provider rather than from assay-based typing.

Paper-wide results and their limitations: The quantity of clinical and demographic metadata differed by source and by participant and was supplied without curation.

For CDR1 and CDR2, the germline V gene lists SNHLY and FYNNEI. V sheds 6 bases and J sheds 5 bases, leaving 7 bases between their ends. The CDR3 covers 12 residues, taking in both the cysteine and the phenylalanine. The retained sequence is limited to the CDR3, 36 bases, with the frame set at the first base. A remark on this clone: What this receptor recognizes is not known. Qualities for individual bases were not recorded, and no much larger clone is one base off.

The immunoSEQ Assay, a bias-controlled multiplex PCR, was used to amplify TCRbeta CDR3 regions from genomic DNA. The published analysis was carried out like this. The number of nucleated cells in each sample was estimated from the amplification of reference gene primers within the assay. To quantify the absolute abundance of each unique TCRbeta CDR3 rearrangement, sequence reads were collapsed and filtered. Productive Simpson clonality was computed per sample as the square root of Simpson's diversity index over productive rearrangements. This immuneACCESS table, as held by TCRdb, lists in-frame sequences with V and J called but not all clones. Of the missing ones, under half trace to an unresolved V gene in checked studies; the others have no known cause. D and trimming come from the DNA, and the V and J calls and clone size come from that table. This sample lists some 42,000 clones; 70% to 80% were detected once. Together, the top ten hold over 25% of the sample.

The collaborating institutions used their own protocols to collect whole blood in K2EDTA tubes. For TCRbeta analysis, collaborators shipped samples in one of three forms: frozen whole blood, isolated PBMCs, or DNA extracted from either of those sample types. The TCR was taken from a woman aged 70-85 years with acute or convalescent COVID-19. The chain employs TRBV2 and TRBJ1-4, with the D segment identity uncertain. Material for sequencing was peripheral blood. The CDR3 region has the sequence CASRGLNEKLFF. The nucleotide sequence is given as TGTGCCAGCAGGGGCCTGAATGAAAAACTGTTTTTT.